The 14 T cell receptor beta chains below all came from one sample that was sequenced in a study of shared clonotypes between healthy human individuals. Data came from immunoSEQ multiplex PCR; TCRdb stores just in-frame clones and leaves some out. The table lists approximately 510,000 clones, more than 65% of them singletons, with over 10% in the top ten. The source material was PBMCs. The receptors were sampled from a woman in her 40s in good health. Some clones in this sample may be carry-over from other donors' samples.

V usage is TRBV29-1 and J usage is TRBJ2-5, with TRBD1 matching 8 bases. Germline CDR1 is SQVTM and CDR2 is ANQGSEA. The V and J ends lost 5 bases and 4 bases, in that order; junction bases with no gene match: 9. The CDR3 runs to 14 residues. CDR3 sequence (DNA): TGCAGCGTTATGGATACAGGGGGTGTAGAGACCCAGTACTTC. Translated: CSVMDTGGVETQYF. Looking up the rest from reference TRBV29-1 and TRBJ2-5 gives the full variable domain: SAVISQKPSRDICQRGTSLTIQCQVDSQVTMMFWYRQQPGQSLTLIATANQGSEATYESGFVIDKFPISRPNLTFSTLTVSNMSPEDSSIYLCSVMDTGGVETQYFGPGTRLLVL.

The chain combines TRBV4-3 with TRBJ2-7, with TRBD1 matching 8 bases. V lost 0 bases, J lost 7 bases, and 8 bases stayed unmatched. This CDR3 has 15 residues. Germline V gene lookup returns CDR1 LGHNA and CDR2 YSLEER. The CDR3 loop reads CASSQDKDRDQEQYF. The CDR3 nucleotides read TGCGCCAGCAGCCAAGATAAGGACAGGGATCAGGAGCAGTACTTC.

This clone has more than one count but fewer than ten. V usage is TRBV9 and J usage is TRBJ1-6, with D possibly matching TRBD1 (6 bases). CDR3 size: 14 residues. Germline CDR1 and CDR2: SGDLS and YYNGEE. V lost 4 bases, J lost 7 bases, and 12 bases lay in between. Written as DNA, the CDR3 is TGTGCCAGCAGCTTAACAGGGCAGAATTCACCCCTCCACTTT. The encoded protein is CASSLTGQNSPLHF.

J is TRBJ2-7 and V is TRBV18; D might be TRBD1 or TRBD2, each matching 6 bases. Germline CDR1 KGHSH, CDR2 LQKENI. V was pared by 3 bases and J by 3 bases, with 9 bases between. The CDR3 runs to 13 residues. CDR3: CASSPGGHYEQYF. Written as DNA, the CDR3 is TGTGCCAGCTCACCCGGGGGACACTACGAGCAGTACTTC. The full variable domain, completed using reference TRBV18 and TRBJ2-7, is NAGVMQNPRHLVRRRGQEARLRCSPMKGHSHVYWYRQLPEEGLKFMVYLQKENIIDESGMPKERFSAEFPKEGPSILRIQQVVRGDSAAYFCASSPGGHYEQYFGPGTRLTVT.

This clone was counted only a few times. The gene calls are TRBV13 and TRBJ2-3; TRBD2 aligns across 8 bases. V lost 2 bases and J lost 2; bases outside the gene matches: 15. The length of the CDR3 is 19 residues. CDR1 PRHDT and CDR2 FYEKMQ come from the germline V gene (reference sequence). This CDR3 is CASSLSSAWLAGHTDTQYF. In nucleotides, the CDR3 is TGTGCCAGCAGCTTATCATCGGCGTGGCTAGCGGGCCACACAGATACGCAGTATTTT.

The genes are TRBV18 and TRBJ2-7; 10 nucleotides agree with TRBD2. V shed 4 bases, J shed 7 bases, and the junction held 4 bases outside the gene matches. Germline CDR1 KGHSH, CDR2 LQKENI. The CDR3 runs to 13 residues. For the CDR3, the DNA is TGTGCCAGCTCACGGGGACTAGCGAATGAGCAGTACTTC. Residues: CASSRGLANEQYF. Together with reference TRBV18 and TRBJ2-7, the CDR3 gives the full variable domain: NAGVMQNPRHLVRRRGQEARLRCSPMKGHSHVYWYRQLPEEGLKFMVYLQKENIIDESGMPKERFSAEFPKEGPSILRIQQVVRGDSAAYFCASSRGLANEQYFGPGTRLTVT.

Here the CDR3 reads CASSLASAGGVAEQYF. In DNA form, the CDR3 reads TGCGCCAGCAGCTTGGCATCGGCAGGGGGGGTTGCCGAGCAGTACTTC. This chain joins TRBV5-1 and TRBJ2-7; D may be TRBD1 or TRBD2 (7 bases each). Germline V lookup: CDR1 SGHRS, CDR2 YFSETQ. This CDR3 contains 16 residues. V lost 0 bases, J lost 6 bases, and 19 bases lay in between.

The V and J genes are TRBV5-1 and TRBJ2-1; 9 bases agree with TRBD1. CDR1 and CDR2 (germline): SGHRS, YFSETQ. CDR3 size: 15 residues. J was trimmed by 3 bases and V by 4 bases; bases with no gene match: 5. CDR3 loop: CASSRGQGNYNEQFF. The DNA for the CDR3 is TGCGCCAGCAGCAGGGGACAGGGTAACTACAATGAGCAGTTCTTC. Together with reference TRBV5-1 and TRBJ2-1, the CDR3 gives the full variable domain: KAGVTQTPRYLIKTRGQQVTLSCSPISGHRSVSWYQQTPGQGLQFLFEYFSETQRNKGNFPGRFSGRQFSNSRSEMNVSTLELGDSALYLCASSRGQGNYNEQFFGPGTRLTVL.

This clone came up once. A read error may produce the germline difference seen at one junction end. This sequence joins TRBV7-2 and TRBJ2-5, with 8 bases aligning to TRBD2. The CDR3 sequence is 14 residues long. The germline V gene has CDR1 SGHTA and CDR2 FQGNSA. The CDR3 here is CASSLAGGKETQYF. The CDR3 bases are TGTGCCAGCAGCCTAGCGGGCGGGAAAGAGACCCAGTACTTC.

The rearrangement links TRBV5-1 to TRBJ2-5; TRBD1 is a possible D gene (5 bases). The germline CDR1 and CDR2 sequences are SGHRS and YFSETQ. This CDR3 comprises 14 residues. V lost 2 bases and J lost 1, with 9 bases in between. CDR3 loop: CASSLIGVQETQYF. The CDR3 DNA sequence: TGCGCCAGCAGCTTAATAGGGGTCCAAGAGACCCAGTACTTC. Filled out from reference TRBV5-1 and TRBJ2-5, the complete variable domain reads KAGVTQTPRYLIKTRGQQVTLSCSPISGHRSVSWYQQTPGQGLQFLFEYFSETQRNKGNFPGRFSGRQFSNSRSEMNVSTLELGDSALYLCASSLIGVQETQYFGPGTRLLVL.

The V gene is TRBV18, the J gene TRBJ2-2, with 7 positions matching TRBD2. CDR3 length: 13 amino acids. With V trimmed by 3 bases and J by 5 bases, 0 bases remained unmatched. Per the germline V gene, CDR1 is KGHSH and CDR2 is LQKENI. CDR3 protein: CASSPGGTGELFF. CDR3 sequence (DNA): TGTGCCAGCTCACCCGGGGGGACCGGGGAGCTGTTTTTT.

The gene calls are TRBV5-1 and TRBJ2-7; 9 bases align to TRBD2. This CDR3 is built from 14 residues. Germline V gene lookup returns CDR1 SGHRS and CDR2 YFSETQ. Trimming removed 3 bases from V and 5 bases from J; junction bases left unmatched: 6. The CDR3, as DNA: TGCGCCAGCAGCTCGGGAATAGCGGGAGACGAGCAGTACTTC. Its protein product is CASSSGIAGDEQYF.

The chain combines TRBV19 with TRBJ2-1; D is possibly TRBD1 (6 bases). The V gene's germline CDR1 is LNHDA and CDR2 SQIVND (reference sequence). CDR3 length: 19 amino acids. Trimming took off 0 bases at V and 1 base at J, with 19 bases between the two ends. The CDR3 region has the DNA TGTGCCAGTAGTATAGACACGGGACACCGAGAATTGTCCTACAATGAGCAGTTCTTC. Protein: CASSIDTGHRELSYNEQFF.

The chain combines TRBV11-2 with TRBJ1-2, with TRBD1 as a possible D gene (6 bases). The CDR3 consists of 14 residues. Trimming shortened V by 1 base and J by 3 bases, and 9 bases separated the two germline ends. Germline V gene data show CDR1 as SGHAT and CDR2 as FQNNGV. In nucleotides, the CDR3 is TGTGCCAGCAGCTTAGCACAGGGAGACTATGGCTACACCTTC. This gives the protein CASSLAQGDYGYTF.